This TCR beta chain is drawn from a study of graft-versus-host responses after intestinal transplantation. Study overall: Following induction with anti-thymocyte globulin, all recipients were given tacrolimus and steroids for around three years.

V lost 3 bases and J lost 5, with 14 bases in between. Germline CDR1 and CDR2: GTSNPN and SVGIG (reference sequence). The CDR3 is 14 residues long. Graft samples were processed, releasing intraepithelial and lamina propria lymphocytes. To note about this clone: Its antigen is undetermined.

Study-level findings and limits: GvH clones were identified in recipient marrow, with some first appearing in ileum or blood. Allografts of one patient group, those with graft-donor T cell macrochimerism, had high graft-versus-host to host-versus-graft clonal ratios.

Profiled with immunoSEQ multiplex PCR; TCRdb holds only in-frame clones, not every one. Here the sample spans 60,000 to 65,000 clones, 75% to 90% being singletons. The chain combines TRBV30 with TRBJ1-5, with D tentatively TRBD1 (5 bases). The receptor was derived from a human patient who received an intestinal transplant, so some T cells may come from the graft donor. The sample consisted of ileum tissue, taken less than 400 days after transplant. CDR3 amino acids: CAWRPDGGDQPQHF. As DNA, the CDR3 is TGTGCCTGGAGGCCGGACGGGGGGGATCAGCCCCAGCATTTT.